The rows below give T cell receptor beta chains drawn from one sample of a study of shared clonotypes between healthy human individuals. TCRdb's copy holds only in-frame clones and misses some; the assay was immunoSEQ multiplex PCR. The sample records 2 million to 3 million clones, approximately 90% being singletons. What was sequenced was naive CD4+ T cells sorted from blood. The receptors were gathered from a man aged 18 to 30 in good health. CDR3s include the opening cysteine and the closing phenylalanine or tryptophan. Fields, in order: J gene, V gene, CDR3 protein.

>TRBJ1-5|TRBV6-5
CASSYNRVVQPQHF
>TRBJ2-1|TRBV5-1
CASSNWNEQFF
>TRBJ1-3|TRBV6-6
CASSYSMLGAGNTIYF
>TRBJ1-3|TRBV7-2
CASSLATGHGNTIYF
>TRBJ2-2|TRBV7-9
CASSLAKQNTGELFF
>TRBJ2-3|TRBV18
CASSGQGASLTDTQYF
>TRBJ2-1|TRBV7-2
CASSLAYEQFF
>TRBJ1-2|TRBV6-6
CASSYGQGARGYTF
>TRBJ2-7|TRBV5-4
CASSSGTGVIYEQYF
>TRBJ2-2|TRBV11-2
CASSINPSGANTGELFF
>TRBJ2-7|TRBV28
CASTRQDSYEQYF
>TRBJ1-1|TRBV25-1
CASATGGYTEAFF
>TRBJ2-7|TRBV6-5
CASNPGQGPYEQYF
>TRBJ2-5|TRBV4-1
CASSSPAGGPIQETQYF
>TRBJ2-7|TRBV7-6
CASSRGPGLATEQYF
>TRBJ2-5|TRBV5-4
CASSSGQGAKQETQYF
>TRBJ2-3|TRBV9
CASSVAPTLAGTDTQYF
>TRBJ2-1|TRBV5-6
CASSLEGDNEQFF
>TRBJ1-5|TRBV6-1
CASSELRANQPQHF
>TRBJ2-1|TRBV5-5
CASSQGLAGTGNEQFF
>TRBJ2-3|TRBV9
CASNKSPGEDTQYF
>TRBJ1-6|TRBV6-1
CASSEVSPQASSPLHF
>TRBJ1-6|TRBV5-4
CASSVLSVRGIYNSPLHF
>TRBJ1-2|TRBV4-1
CASSQVGPLWDGYTF
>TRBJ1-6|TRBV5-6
CASRGYRGQNSPLHF
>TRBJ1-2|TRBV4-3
CASSQEGQGYYGYTF
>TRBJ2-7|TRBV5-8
CASSTGGYEQYF
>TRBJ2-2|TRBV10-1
CASSEHGGNTGELFF
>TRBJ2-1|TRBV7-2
CASSFLGLAAYNEQFF
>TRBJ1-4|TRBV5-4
CASSLVGAGPTNEKLFF
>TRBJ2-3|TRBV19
CASSIPAGEGRNTQYF
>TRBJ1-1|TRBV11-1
CASSYRTGGPEAFF
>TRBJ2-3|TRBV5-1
CASSFKGDGTDTQYF
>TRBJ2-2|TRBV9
CASSVGGQSGELFF
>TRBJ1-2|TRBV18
CASSPRRTGDYGYTF
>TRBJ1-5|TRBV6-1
CASQKPNQPQHF
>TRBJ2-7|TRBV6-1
CASSAKTGSGEQYF
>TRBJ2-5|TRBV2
CASKGLAGAVEETQYF
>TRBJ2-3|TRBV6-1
CASSVRGGLGTQYF
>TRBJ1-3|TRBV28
CASSFPGFSSGNTIYF
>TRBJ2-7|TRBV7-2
CASSKGGGINEQYF
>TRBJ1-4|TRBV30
CAWRDPGPTNEKLFF
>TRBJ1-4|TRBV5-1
CASSWGQGRTNEKLFF
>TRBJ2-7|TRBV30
CAWSTQSVPYEQYF